Presented here are 19 T cell receptor beta chains from one specimen sequenced in a study of blood T cell repertoires in COVID-19. Using immunoSEQ multiplex PCR, the repertoire was profiled, and TCRdb retains in-frame clones only, with some absent. The sample includes about 410,000 clones, roughly 91% of them seen just once. Material for sequencing was PBMCs or T cells enriched from blood (not recorded which). These receptors originate from a man aged 18 to 30 who had recovered from COVID-19.

The chain joins TRBV19 to TRBJ1-2; no clear D. The germline V and J ends were trimmed by 7 bases and 4 bases, with 10 bases remaining between them. This CDR3 is 12 amino acids long. Per germline, CDR1 LNHDA and CDR2 SQIVND (reference sequence). The CDR3, as DNA: TGTGCCAGTATTGGGGAGACCTATGGCTACACCTTC. It specifies CASIGETYGYTF.

Worth noting for this clone: The junction departs from germline at one end; a sequencing error may be responsible. V usage is TRBV5-1 and J usage is TRBJ2-1, with TRBD2 matching 13 bases. The CDR3 is 17 amino acids. The germline V gene encodes CDR1 SGHRS and CDR2 YFSETQ. In DNA, the CDR3 is TGCGCCAGCAGTTTGGGGACTAGCGGGACGATCTACAATGAGCAGTTCTTC. Translating gives CASSLGTSGTIYNEQFF.

The rearrangement uses TRBV27 and TRBJ1-2, with D unresolved. Germline loops: CDR1 MNHEY, CDR2 SMNVEV (reference sequence). CDR3 size: 13 residues. V was pared by 5 bases and J by 8 bases, with 15 bases between. CDR3 loop: CASSTRLGGGYTF. The CDR3 DNA is TGTGCCAGCAGTACCCGTTTGGGCGGGGGCTACACCTTC.

This chain uses TRBV5-1 with TRBJ1-2, with D tentatively TRBD1 (6 bases). CDR1 and CDR2 from the germline V gene are SGHRS and YFSETQ. Between the trimmed V and J ends, which lost 4 bases and 4 bases, there was a span of 11 bases. The CDR3 covers 13 residues. In DNA, the CDR3 is TGCGCCAGCAGCAATGGGGGCACCTATGGCTACACCTTC. Translating it yields CASSNGGTYGYTF.

The chain employs TRBV18 and TRBJ2-1; TRBD2 agrees at 11 bases. The CDR3 contains 15 residues. The V segment lost 1 base and the J segment 7 bases; nucleotides outside the gene matches: 3. Per the germline V gene, CDR1 is KGHSH and CDR2 is LQKENI. CDR3 coding DNA: TGTGCCAGCTCACCACTAATAGCGGGAGGGAATGAGCAGTTCTTC. It encodes CASSPLIAGGNEQFF.

The chain is built from TRBV5-1 and TRBJ2-1, with 9 bases lining up with TRBD2. Germline values: CDR1 SGHRS, CDR2 YFSETQ. CDR3 length equals 14 residues. V was pared by 0 bases and J by 7 bases, with 2 bases of the junction left unmatched. CDR3 protein: CASSLATSGNEQFF. The CDR3 nucleotides read TGCGCCAGCAGCTTGGCGACTAGCGGAAATGAGCAGTTCTTC. The entire variable domain, with the rest obtained from reference TRBV5-1 and TRBJ2-1, is as follows: KAGVTQTPRYLIKTRGQQVTLSCSPISGHRSVSWYQQTPGQGLQFLFEYFSETQRNKGNFPGRFSGRQFSNSRSEMNVSTLELGDSALYLCASSLATSGNEQFFGPGTRLTVL.

On this clone itself: The same CDR3 can be traced to other DNA sequences in this sample. V usage is TRBV7-9 and J usage is TRBJ2-7; maybe TRBD1 (5 bases). V was cut by 4 bases and J by 5 bases, with 9 bases left in between. Germline V gene sequence: CDR1 SEHNR, CDR2 FQNEAQ (reference sequence). The CDR3 length is 12 residues. As DNA, the CDR3 is TGTGCCAGCAGCTCTGACAGCCACGAGCAGTACTTC. The encoded protein is CASSSDSHEQYF.

This rearrangement joins TRBV7-2 to TRBJ1-6; D is possibly TRBD1 (5 bases). Germline V gene lookup returns CDR1 SGHTA and CDR2 FQGNSA. This CDR3 contains 18 residues. Trimming took off 2 bases at V and 6 bases at J, with 20 bases between the two ends. In DNA, the CDR3 is TGTGCCAGCAGCTTACCCCTCGATCCCCAGGGATCTAATTCACCCCTCCACTTT. As protein: CASSLPLDPQGSNSPLHF.

The chain employs TRBV7-9 and TRBJ1-4; unclear D gene. In germline, CDR1 is SEHNR, CDR2 FQNEAQ (reference sequence). The CDR3 sequence is 16 residues long. The V gene lost 8 bases and the J gene lost 0 bases, with 16 bases spanning the gap. The CDR3 reads CASVSGIFATNEKLFF. In DNA form, the CDR3 reads TGTGCCAGCGTTAGTGGTATCTTTGCAACTAATGAAAAACTGTTTTTT.

This clone has a handful of counts. This chain connects TRBV4-1 to TRBJ2-7; D is possibly TRBD1 (5 bases). This CDR3 contains 16 residues. From germline, CDR1 is MGHRA and CDR2 YSYEKL. Between the trimmed V and J ends, which lost 2 bases and 0 bases, there was a span of 14 bases. CDR3 sequence reads: CASSQTRQLLSYEQYF. In nucleotides, the CDR3 is TGCGCCAGCAGCCAAACCAGACAGTTACTCTCCTACGAGCAGTACTTC.

The rearrangement links TRBV28 to TRBJ2-1, with D possibly being TRBD2 (6 bases). Trimming left V 6 bases short and J 6 bases short, with 21 bases between. The germline V gene has CDR1 MDHEN and CDR2 SYDVKM. The CDR3 is 16 amino acids. The DNA for the CDR3 is TGTGCCAGCAGCTTACCGCTCGGGGGATTGAGCAATGAGCAGTTCTTC. Translating gives CASSLPLGGLSNEQFF.

This clone appeared a few times. This chain uses TRBV6-5 with TRBJ1-2; D is possibly TRBD1 (5 bases). Germline V gene sequence: CDR1 MNHEY, CDR2 SVGAGI. V was clipped by 5 bases and J by 7 bases, with 11 bases between them. The CDR3 length is 12 residues. The CDR3 coding sequence is TGTGCCAGCAGTCAACGGGGGATTGGCTACACCTTC. Its protein is CASSQRGIGYTF.

The chain uses TRBV6-5 and TRBJ1-2; no reliable D call. V lost 5 bases and J 0 bases, leaving 4 bases between the germline ends. Germline CDR1 reads MNHEY; CDR2 reads SVGAGI. CDR3 length: 12 amino acids. CDR3: CASSRANYGYTF. CDR3 coding DNA: TGTGCCAGCAGTCGGGCTAACTATGGCTACACCTTC.

For this clone: The sample has other DNA sequences that encode this CDR3 too. The rearrangement links TRBV28 to TRBJ2-7, with D possibly matching TRBD2 (5 bases). The CDR3 sequence is 11 residues long. CDR1 and CDR2 (germline): MDHEN, SYDVKM. The germline V and J ends were trimmed by 2 bases and 6 bases, with 5 bases remaining between them. The CDR3 loop reads CASSLRGEQYF. The CDR3 coding sequence is TGTGCCAGCAGTTTACGGGGCGAGCAGTACTTC.

This chain uses TRBV5-6 with TRBJ1-1; D is possibly TRBD1 (5 bases). CDR3 length: 15 residues. Trimming removed 5 bases at V and 1 base at J, with 15 bases between. The V gene's germline CDR1 is SGHDT and CDR2 YYEEEE. The CDR3 region is CASSLSTDRNTEAFF. The DNA of the CDR3 is TGTGCCAGCAGTCTATCTACAGACAGGAACACTGAAGCTTTCTTT.

This clone was seen only a few times. The chain combines TRBV2 with TRBJ1-3, with D unclear. The CDR3 is 16 amino acids. Trimming stripped 4 bases from V and 1 base from J, with 14 bases between. Germline V gene sequence: CDR1 SNHLY, CDR2 FYNNEI. CDR3: CASSAARVKSGNTIYF. The CDR3 DNA sequence: TGTGCCAGCAGTGCCGCCCGGGTGAAGTCTGGAAACACCATATATTTT.

The rearrangement links TRBV30 to TRBJ2-2; tentatively, D is TRBD1 or TRBD2 (5 bases each). CDR3 length equals 13 residues. The V end was cut by 8 bases, the J end by 7 bases, with 17 bases between. Germline CDR1 and CDR2: GTSNPN and SVGIG (reference sequence). The CDR3 coding sequence is TGTGCCGGGGGTGCAGGGAAAGTCGGGGAGCTGTTTTTT. Its protein product is CAGGAGKVGELFF.

The V and J genes are TRBV5-5 and TRBJ1-1, with 7 bases fitting TRBD1. Trimming removed 6 bases from V and 0 bases from J; junction bases left unmatched: 5. The CDR3 is 14 residues long. Looked up from germline, CDR1 is SGHKS and CDR2 is YYEKEE (reference sequence). CDR3 region: CASTVQGMNTEAFF. The CDR3 DNA sequence: TGTGCCAGCACCGTACAGGGGATGAACACTGAAGCTTTCTTT.

The V and J genes are TRBV5-8 and TRBJ2-7, with TRBD1 matching 8 bases. This CDR3 contains 14 residues. Germline loops: CDR1 SGHTS, CDR2 YDEGEE. Trimming cost V 4 bases and J 5 bases; bases outside gene matches: 8. The CDR3 here is CASSGRDRPNEQYF. Here the CDR3 DNA reads TGTGCCAGCAGCGGACGGGACAGGCCCAACGAGCAGTACTTC.